This T cell receptor (beta chain) comes out of a study of blood T cell repertoires in COVID-19. As originally analysed: The assay estimated nucleated cells by amplifying reference gene primers. The table came from immunoSEQ multiplex PCR; TCRdb's copy has only in-frame clones and leaves some out. V and J calls and clone size are as listed in that table; D and trimming were resolved from the DNA. The sample has 120,000 or so clones; approximately 90% are singletons. This clone was observed a few times. Germline V gene data show CDR1 as MDHEN and CDR2 as SYDVKM. V lost 3 bases and J 0 bases, leaving 11 bases between the germline ends. CDR3 length: 15 amino acids.

The genes are TRBV28 and TRBJ2-5; the D gene is possibly TRBD2 (5 bases). The clonotype comes from a human donor in a cohort sampled during active COVID-19. The specimen was peripheral blood. CDR3: CASSFLAADQETQYF. CDR3 coding DNA: TGTGCCAGCAGTTTCCTAGCAGCCGACCAAGAGACCCAGTACTTC.